This T cell receptor beta chain was captured by sequencing in a study of cytomegalovirus exposure and HLA in healthy donors. Study in general: Caucasian-associated ancestry cluster membership applied to under 85% of about 370 genotyped donors. Findings and limits, study-wide: Association of 16,951 TCR beta sequences with HLA alleles was found at 0.05 false discovery rate in a later analysis. Among TCR beta chains of equal frequency, HLA-associated ones were more clonally expanded in a later analysis. In a later analysis, across HLA loci, associated TCR counts were highest for DRB1, lowest for HLA-C.

PCR employed 60 Vbeta and 13 Jbeta primers. Assay used: immunoSEQ multiplex PCR; TCRdb lists only in-frame clones, some missing. In the table there are approximately 150,000 clones, 60% to 80% of which are singletons. Note on this clone: Its matching antigen is unknown.

V lost 1 base to trimming and J lost 3 bases, with 7 bases between them. The CDR3 has 15 residues. CDR1 and CDR2 (germline): SEHNR, FQNEAQ (reference sequence). This sequence joins TRBV7-9 and TRBJ1-6; D is unclear. This receptor was identified in a male donor in good health and CMV-seronegative. Sequenced sample: PBMCs. The CDR3 loop is CASSLENSYNSPLHF. The CDR3 DNA sequence: TGTGCCAGCAGCTTAGAGAACAGCTATAATTCACCCCTCCACTTT.